The sequence of this T cell receptor (beta chain) was determined in a study of OX40 agonist ivuxolimab in advanced cancers. Study overall: The patients received ivuxolimab by intravenous route every 2 weeks at 0.01 to 10 mg/kg. At 65% to 90% male, the cohort had a mean age of approximately 64 years, ranging from roughly 20 to 90.

TCRdb keeps only in-frame clones here, not all; method: immunoSEQ multiplex PCR. The data show 35,000 to 55,000 clones, around 84% seen once. The V end lost 6 bases, the J end lost 4 bases, and 12 bases lay between the germline ends. Per germline, CDR1 MNHNY and CDR2 SVGAGI (reference sequence). This CDR3 region has 13 residues. The chain carries TRBV6-6 and TRBJ1-2; a possible D gene is TRBD1 (6 bases). The receptor comes from an adult with an advanced solid tumor such as melanoma, head and neck, liver or kidney cancer. The input for sequencing was CD4+ or CD8+ T cells sorted from blood, taken in a trial of the OX40 agonist ivuxolimab. This chain's CDR3 is CASSPGAGYGYTF. The CDR3 DNA reads as TGTGCCAGCAGCCCAGGGGCGGGCTATGGCTACACCTTC.